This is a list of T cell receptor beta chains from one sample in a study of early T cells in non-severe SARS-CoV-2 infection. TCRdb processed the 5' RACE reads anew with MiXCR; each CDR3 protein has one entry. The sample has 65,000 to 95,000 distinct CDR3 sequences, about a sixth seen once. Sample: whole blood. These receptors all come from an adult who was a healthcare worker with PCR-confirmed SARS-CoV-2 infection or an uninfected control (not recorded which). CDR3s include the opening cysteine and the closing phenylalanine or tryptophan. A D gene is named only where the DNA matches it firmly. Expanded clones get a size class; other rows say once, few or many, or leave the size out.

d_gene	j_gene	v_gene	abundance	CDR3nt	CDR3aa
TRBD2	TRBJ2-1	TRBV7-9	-	TGTGCCAGCAGCTTACCGACTAGCGAGGAGGATGAGCAGTTCTTC	CASSLPTSEEDEQFF
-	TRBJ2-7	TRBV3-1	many	TGTGCCAGCAGAGCACGGGGTATTCCCTACGAGCAGTACTTC	CASRARGIPYEQYF
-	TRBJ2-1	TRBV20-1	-	TGCAGTGCTTATAACCCCGGGAGCTCCTACAATGAGCAGTTCTTC	CSAYNPGSSYNEQFF
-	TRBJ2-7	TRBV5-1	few	TGCGCCAGCAGCGCCGACTTATCCTACGAGCAGTACTTC	CASSADLSYEQYF
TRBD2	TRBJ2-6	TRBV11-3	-	TGTGCCAGCAGCTTAGGTAGACTAGCGGGAGCGGGCTCTGGGGCCAACGTCCTGACTTTC	CASSLGRLAGAGSGANVLTF
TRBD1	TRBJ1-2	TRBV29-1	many	TGCAGCGTTGAAGTCGTGGCAGGGGGCTATGGCTACACCTTC	CSVEVVAGGYGYTF
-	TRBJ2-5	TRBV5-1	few	TGCGCCAGCAGCTCGCCGCGGGAGACCCAGTACTTC	CASSSPRETQYF
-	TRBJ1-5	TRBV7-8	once	TGTGCCAGCAGTTGGGCCCTCCTGAGCAATCAGCCCCAGCATTTT	CASSWALLSNQPQHF
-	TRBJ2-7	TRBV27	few	TGTGCCAGCAGTTTATCGAGGGTTCGCTACGAGCAGTACTTC	CASSLSRVRYEQYF
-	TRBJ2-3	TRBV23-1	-	TGCGCCAGCAGTCAATCAGGCAGGGGAGTTTCAGGGTACACAGATACGCAGTATTTT	CASSQSGRGVSGYTDTQYF
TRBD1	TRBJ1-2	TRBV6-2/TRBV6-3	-	TGTGCCACCGATCAGGGGGACTATGGCTACACCTTC	CATDQGDYGYTF
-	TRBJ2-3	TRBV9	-	TGTGCCAGCAGCGTAGGCAGCACAGATACGCAGTATTTT	CASSVGSTDTQYF
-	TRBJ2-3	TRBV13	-	TGTGCCAGCAGCTCGGACCGGACAGGCACAGATACGCAGTATTTT	CASSSDRTGTDTQYF